The 20 T cell receptor beta chains below were found in one sample sequenced in a study of T cells after yellow fever vaccination. Each CDR3 protein gets one entry after TCRdb re-called the 5' RACE reads with MiXCR. The repertoire holds under 600,000 distinct CDR3 sequences, with just over 20% as singletons. Here the sequenced sample was PBMCs, taken around 3 weeks after the first yellow fever vaccination. The receptors were sampled from a man aged 18 to 30 who received the YFV17D yellow fever vaccine.

This chain uses TRBV3-1 with TRBJ2-2; possible D gene TRBD2, 6 bases. This CDR3 has 16 residues. The V end was cut by 7 bases, the J end by 9 bases, with 24 bases between. Germline CDR1 is LGHDT and CDR2 is YNNKEL (reference sequence). Here the CDR3 DNA reads TGTGCCAGCACCCCGCTGGAAGGGCGGGGTTTTCGGGAGCTGTTTTTT. The encoded protein is CASTPLEGRGFRELFF.

J is TRBJ1-5 and V is TRBV7-2, with 8 positions matching TRBD1. Germline CDR1 is SGHTA and CDR2 is FQGNSA. Trimming took 5 bases from V and 3 from J; bases not matched to a gene: 6. The CDR3 spans 15 residues. In DNA form, the CDR3 reads TGTGCCAGCAGCCTTGGACAGGGTGACAATCAGCCCCAGCATTTT. This translates into CASSLGQGDNQPQHF.

This chain links TRBV6-2 or TRBV6-3 with TRBJ2-3, with D unresolved. The CDR3 totals 13 residues. Trimming cost V 2 bases and J 3 bases, with 6 bases left between them. The germline CDR1 and CDR2 sequences are MNHEY and SVGEGT. The CDR3 bases are TGTGCCAGCAGTTACCACGGAACAGATACGCAGTATTTT. This codes for CASSYHGTDTQYF.

The chain links TRBV15 to TRBJ2-3; D remains unclear. The germline CDR1 and CDR2 sequences are LNHNV and YYDKDF (reference sequence). The ends were cut back, 1 base at V and 2 bases at J, with 7 bases in the middle. CDR3 length equals 14 residues. CDR3 sequence reads: CATSRVTITDTQYF. The CDR3 region has the DNA TGTGCCACCAGCAGAGTAACGATCACAGATACGCAGTATTTT.

The chain joins TRBV14 to TRBJ2-3, with TRBD1 matching 8 bases. The CDR3 has 16 amino acids. Trimming cost V 0 bases and J 4 bases; bases outside gene matches: 6. Germline V gene lookup returns CDR1 SGHDN and CDR2 FVKESK. The CDR3 sequence is CASSQDLPGGADTQYF. In DNA, the CDR3 is TGTGCCAGCAGCCAAGATCTTCCAGGGGGCGCAGATACGCAGTATTTT. Full variable domain (remainder filled in from reference TRBV14 and TRBJ2-3): EAGVTQFPSHSVIEKGQTVTLRCDPISGHDNLYWYRRVMGKEIKFLLHFVKESKQDESGMPNNRFLAERTGGTYSTLKVQPAELEDSGVYFCASSQDLPGGADTQYFGPGTRLTVL.

This clonotype was counted only a few times. The chain joins TRBV4-1 to TRBJ2-3, with 9 bases that match TRBD2. V dropped 3 bases and J dropped 0; count of bases not matched to a gene: 16. The germline V gene encodes CDR1 MGHRA and CDR2 YSYEKL. The CDR3 extends over 20 amino acids. This chain's CDR3 is CASSHPPPGTSRGSTDTQYF. The CDR3 bases are TGCGCCAGCAGCCATCCCCCCCCCGGGACTAGCAGGGGGAGCACAGATACGCAGTATTTT.

In its sample, this clonotype was seen a few times. The chain uses TRBV7-2 and TRBJ1-2, with D possibly TRBD1 on 5 matching bases. Per germline, CDR1 SGHTA and CDR2 FQGNSA. The CDR3 runs 15 residues. V dropped 6 bases and J dropped 3 bases, with 17 bases sitting between them. The DNA of the CDR3 is TGTGCCAGCAGTAGGAGGGACCGCCGACACTATGGCTACACCTTC. Protein: CASSRRDRRHYGYTF.

This clonotype was observed a handful of times. The V call is TRBV20-1, the J call TRBJ2-5; possibly TRBD1 for D (8 bases). V was shortened by 7 bases and J by 6 bases, with 15 bases between the two germline ends. The CDR3 sequence is 12 residues long. Germline CDR1 and CDR2: DFQATT and SNEGSKA (reference sequence). CDR3 sequence (DNA): TGCAGTGGACAGGGGAGGGAAAAGACCCAGTACTTC. This gives the protein CSGQGREKTQYF.

This clonotype occurred a few times. The J gene is TRBJ2-7, the V gene TRBV4-1; 9 nucleotides line up with TRBD1. The CDR3 is 15 amino acids. Germline CDR1 MGHRA, CDR2 YSYEKL. J lost 2 bases, V lost 1 base, and 3 bases had no gene match. The CDR3 reads CASSQGDRGTYEQYF. For the CDR3, the DNA is TGCGCCAGCAGCCAAGGAGACAGGGGGACCTACGAGCAGTACTTC.

The genes are TRBV5-1 and TRBJ2-1, with D perhaps matching TRBD1 or TRBD2 (5 bases each). The germline V gene encodes CDR1 SGHRS and CDR2 YFSETQ. V dropped 4 bases and J dropped 0 bases, with 14 bases sitting between them. This CDR3 contains 16 residues. The CDR3 bases are TGCGCCAGCAGCGATGGGGCCACTAGCTCCTACAATGAGCAGTTCTTC. It encodes CASSDGATSSYNEQFF. Together with reference TRBV5-1 and TRBJ2-1, the CDR3 gives the full variable domain: KAGVTQTPRYLIKTRGQQVTLSCSPISGHRSVSWYQQTPGQGLQFLFEYFSETQRNKGNFPGRFSGRQFSNSRSEMNVSTLELGDSALYLCASSDGATSSYNEQFFGPGTRLTVL.

This clonotype has at least ten counts. CDR3: CASSSMDSSRQYF. The DNA of the CDR3 is TGTGCCAGCAGCTCCATGGACAGTTCACGGCAGTATTTT. The chain couples TRBV7-2 to TRBJ2-3, with a tentative D call TRBD1 (6 bases). V gave up 4 bases and J gave up 11 bases, with 16 bases separating them. The CDR3 is made up of 13 amino acids. CDR1 is SGHTA and CDR2 is FQGNSA in the germline V gene.

The V gene is TRBV28, the J gene TRBJ2-7; a possible D gene is TRBD1 (5 bases). Trimming took off 1 base at V and 4 bases at J, with 14 bases between the two ends. Germline CDR1 and CDR2: MDHEN and SYDVKM. This CDR3 spans 15 amino acids. This CDR3 reads CASSLSSQGKYEQYF. The CDR3 region has the DNA TGTGCCAGCAGTTTATCGTCCCAGGGAAAGTACGAGCAGTACTTC.

This clonotype was counted at least ten times. V is TRBV4-3 and J is TRBJ2-1, with 8 bases that match TRBD1. Germline loops: CDR1 LGHNA, CDR2 YSLEER. This CDR3 comprises 14 residues. The trim removed 4 bases at V and 5 bases at J, leaving 4 bases unmatched. The CDR3 DNA reads TGCGCCAGCAGCCCGGACAGGGAGGACAATGAGCAGTTCTTC. Its translation is CASSPDREDNEQFF.

There are many counts of this clonotype. The CDR3 loop reads CASRGGFLSYNEQFF. The CDR3 DNA is TGTGCCAGCAGGGGTGGGTTCCTCTCCTACAATGAGCAGTTCTTC. The chain links TRBV2 to TRBJ2-1; no definite D call. In germline, CDR1 is SNHLY, CDR2 FYNNEI. The CDR3 sequence is 15 residues long. Trimming took off 6 bases at V and 0 bases at J, with 12 bases between the two ends.

This clonotype appeared a few times. The chain couples TRBV3-1 to TRBJ2-3, with no clear D. Germline CDR1 LGHDT, CDR2 YNNKEL (reference sequence). V dropped 1 base and J dropped 0 bases, with 14 bases sitting between them. This CDR3 spans 17 amino acids. For the CDR3, the DNA is TGTGCCAGCAGCCAAGTGCACACCGGAGTTAGCACAGATACGCAGTATTTT. It codes for CASSQVHTGVSTDTQYF.

This clonotype was detected a few times. The CDR3, as DNA: TGTGCCAGCAGCTTGGATGGCAGAAGCACAGATACGCAGTATTTT. Translated: CASSLDGRSTDTQYF. This chain joins TRBV5-4 and TRBJ2-3; no clear D. Germline CDR1 SGHNT, CDR2 YYREEE (reference sequence). The V end was cut by 0 bases, the J end by 0 bases, with 8 bases between. The CDR3 runs to 15 residues.

This clonotype came up a few times. This rearrangement joins TRBV12-3 or TRBV12-4 to TRBJ2-1, with D perhaps matching TRBD2 (6 bases). The CDR3 covers 15 residues. Between the trimmed V and J ends, which lost 6 bases and 4 bases, there was a span of 16 bases. CDR3 region: CASRYTGTPYNEQFF. DNA for the CDR3: TGTGCCAGCAGGTATACCGGGACTCCATACAATGAGCAGTTCTTC.

There are a few counts of this clonotype. The V and J genes are TRBV2 and TRBJ2-7, with D perhaps TRBD2 (5 bases). Trimming shortened V by 1 base and J by 0 bases, and 10 bases separated the two germline ends. This CDR3 is 15 amino acids long. Germline V gives CDR1 SNHLY, CDR2 FYNNEI. The CDR3 loop reads CASSEDGLPSYEQYV. The CDR3 bases are TGTGCCAGCAGTGAAGACGGACTCCCCTCCTACGAGCAGTACGTC.

The chain employs TRBV7-9 and TRBJ2-5; D gene unclear. Between the trimmed V and J ends, which lost 5 bases and 1 base, there was a span of 14 bases. The germline V gene has CDR1 SEHNR and CDR2 FQNEAQ (reference sequence). The CDR3 runs to 15 residues. As DNA, the CDR3 is TGTGCCAGCAGCCCGAGCCGGGTTCGCCAAGAGACCCAGTACTTC. Protein: CASSPSRVRQETQYF.

The rearrangement joins TRBV10-3 to TRBJ1-2, with D maybe TRBD1 (5 bases). This CDR3 region has 15 residues. The V gene's germline CDR1 is ENHRY and CDR2 SYGVKD. V lost 2 bases, J lost 4 bases, and 14 bases lay in between. CDR3 bases: TGTGCCATCAGTGAGAATCTCGGGACTTTCTATGGCTACACCTTC. It codes for CAISENLGTFYGYTF.